The next 28 T cell receptor beta chains were all read from a single sample in a study of OX40 agonist ivuxolimab in advanced cancers. Sequenced by immunoSEQ multiplex PCR; TCRdb stores in-frame clones only, minus some. Among 74,000 or so clones listed, more than 80% were seen once. Sequencing was performed on CD4+ or CD8+ T cells sorted from blood, taken in a trial of the OX40 agonist ivuxolimab. The origin of the receptors is an adult with an advanced solid tumor such as melanoma, head and neck, liver or kidney cancer.

V gene TRBV7-9 combines with J gene TRBJ2-7; D gene ambiguous. Germline loops: CDR1 SEHNR, CDR2 FQNEAQ (reference sequence). The CDR3 totals 14 residues. Trimming stripped 1 base from V and 4 bases from J, with 11 bases between. As DNA, the CDR3 is TGTGCCAGCAGCTTAGGGGGAATCGGGTACGAGCAGTACTTC. This sequence encodes CASSLGGIGYEQYF.

The CDR3 coding sequence is TGTGCCAGCAGGTTACTAGCGGGGGGGCTCAATGAGCAGTTCTTC. Its protein is CASRLLAGGLNEQFF. The chain carries TRBV2 and TRBJ2-1; 13 nucleotides agree with TRBD2. The germline gives CDR1 SNHLY, CDR2 FYNNEI. This CDR3 is built from 15 residues. After removal of 6 bases from V and 6 bases from J, the junction contained 5 bases not matched to a gene.

This sequence joins TRBV5-1 and TRBJ2-3; D may be TRBD2 (5 bases). The CDR3 is made up of 15 amino acids. Per the germline V gene, CDR1 is SGHRS and CDR2 is YFSETQ. V was cut by 1 base and J by 1 base, with 10 bases left in between. CDR3 coding DNA: TGCGCCAGCAGCTTGTGGCAGAGGGGCACAGATACGCAGTATTTT. Protein: CASSLWQRGTDTQYF.

This clone was picked up one time. The chain links TRBV5-1 to TRBJ2-3, with D unclear. Germline CDR1 is SGHRS and CDR2 is YFSETQ. V dropped 2 bases and J dropped 0 bases, with 7 bases sitting between them. This CDR3 has 14 residues. In DNA form, the CDR3 reads TGCGCCAGCAGCTTCGATGAAAGCACAGATACGCAGTATTTT. Translated: CASSFDESTDTQYF.

This sequence joins TRBV5-1 and TRBJ2-1; TRBD2 aligns across 14 bases. The germline V gene has CDR1 SGHRS and CDR2 YFSETQ. This CDR3 spans 15 amino acids. Losses at the gene ends were 5 bases for V and 8 bases for J; bases not matched to a gene: 6. CDR3 loop: CASSFGTSGRDEQFF. The CDR3 bases are TGCGCCAGCAGTTTCGGGACTAGCGGGAGAGATGAGCAGTTCTTC.

The J gene is TRBJ2-3, the V gene TRBV19; D may be TRBD1 (6 bases). The CDR3 is 15 amino acids. The germline V and J ends were trimmed by 3 bases and 1 base, with 11 bases remaining between them. Germline V gene sequence: CDR1 LNHDA, CDR2 SQIVND (reference sequence). CDR3 sequence reads: CASSIGAGGTDTQYF. Written as DNA, the CDR3 is TGTGCCAGTAGTATTGGGGCAGGGGGCACAGATACGCAGTATTTT.

The V call is TRBV5-1, the J call TRBJ1-2, with 9 bases fitting TRBD1. CDR3 length: 17 residues. CDR1 is SGHRS, CDR2 YFSETQ, per germline. Unmatched junction bases numbered 11, after V lost 4 bases and J lost 1 base. The CDR3: CASSLYYRGQSNYGYTF. The DNA of the CDR3 is TGCGCCAGCAGCCTTTATTACAGGGGGCAGAGTAACTATGGCTACACCTTC.

The chain is built from TRBV18 and TRBJ1-1, with D perhaps TRBD1 (6 bases). This CDR3 comprises 13 residues. The germline CDR1 and CDR2 sequences are KGHSH and LQKENI. With 2 bases removed from V and 2 bases from J, the gap between germline ends came to 6 bases. DNA of the CDR3: TGTGCCAGCTCACCAGGGGGCAACACTGAAGCTTTCTTT. This sequence encodes CASSPGGNTEAFF.

The chain links TRBV2 to TRBJ2-5; 8 bases fit TRBD1. This CDR3 contains 15 residues. Germline CDR1 reads SNHLY; CDR2 reads FYNNEI. The J segment lost 1 base and the V segment lost 7 bases, leaving 8 bases of the junction unmatched. The chain's CDR3 is CASKEQGGPQETQYF. For the CDR3, the DNA is TGTGCCAGCAAAGAACAGGGGGGCCCCCAAGAGACCCAGTACTTC.

The rearrangement uses TRBV5-1 and TRBJ2-6; D is unclear. V gave up 4 bases and J gave up 0 bases, with 8 bases separating them. This CDR3 region has 15 residues. Germline CDR1 reads SGHRS; CDR2 reads YFSETQ. The CDR3 is CASSIYPSGANVLTF. In DNA, the CDR3 is TGCGCCAGCAGCATATATCCCTCTGGGGCCAACGTCCTGACTTTC.

The chain carries TRBV7-2 and TRBJ1-3; D not resolved. CDR3 length: 15 residues. The ends were cut back, 5 bases at V and 4 bases at J, with 15 bases in the middle. Per the germline V gene, CDR1 is SGHTA and CDR2 is FQGNSA. CDR3 in amino acids: CASSLTVAVGNTIYF. The CDR3 coding sequence is TGTGCCAGCAGCCTAACAGTGGCAGTGGGAAACACCATATATTTT. Variable domain in full (rest from reference TRBV7-2 and TRBJ1-3): GAGVSQSPSNKVTEKGKDVELRCDPISGHTALYWYRQSLGQGLEFLIYFQGNSAPDKSGLPSDRFSAERTGGSVSTLTIQRTQQEDSAVYLCASSLTVAVGNTIYFGEGSWLTVV.

The chain employs TRBV5-4 and TRBJ2-5; D possibly matches TRBD1 or TRBD2 (5 bases each). Germline-derived CDR1 and CDR2 are SGHNT and YYREEE (reference sequence). The CDR3 totals 14 residues. The V end was cut by 2 bases, the J end by 4 bases, with 12 bases between. CDR3 in DNA: TGTGCCAGCAGCTTAACCGGGGCGGGAGAGACCCAGTACTTC. It specifies CASSLTGAGETQYF.

The chain employs TRBV6-6 and TRBJ2-7; D is unclear. The CDR3 contains 12 residues. Germline CDR1 is MNHNY and CDR2 is SVGAGI (reference sequence). The V end lost 6 bases, the J end lost 4 bases, and 10 bases lay between the germline ends. The CDR3 sequence: CASSRTFYEQYF. Here the CDR3 DNA reads TGTGCCAGCAGCCGGACCTTTTACGAGCAGTACTTC.

V is TRBV18 and J is TRBJ2-3; 8 nucleotides line up with TRBD2. The J segment lost 5 bases and the V segment lost 1 base, leaving 14 bases of the junction unmatched. Germline CDR1 is KGHSH and CDR2 is LQKENI. CDR3 length: 18 amino acids. Here the CDR3 DNA reads TGTGCCAGCTCACCACTACCCCCCATCGGTAGCGGGAAAGATACGCAGTATTTT. Encoded protein: CASSPLPPIGSGKDTQYF.

V and J are TRBV4-2 and TRBJ2-3; the match to TRBD2 covers 8 bases. Trimming at V came to 5 bases and at J to 2 bases, leaving 6 bases not matched to a gene. Germline-derived CDR1 and CDR2 are LGHNA and YNFKEQ. The CDR3 is 15 residues long. CDR3 loop: CASSSRGGPTDTQYF. Here the CDR3 DNA reads TGTGCCAGCAGCAGTCGGGGGGGACCCACAGATACGCAGTATTTT.

CDR3 protein: CASSPPRDRGGETQYF. In DNA form, the CDR3 reads TGCGCCAGCAGTCCTCCCCGGGACAGGGGAGGAGAGACCCAGTACTTC. The chain joins TRBV23-1 to TRBJ2-5; TRBD1 aligns across 10 bases. TRBV23-1 falls under the ORF class, with uncertain function. With V trimmed by 4 bases and J by 4 bases, 9 bases remained unmatched. CDR3 length equals 16 residues.

This chain connects TRBV7-9 to TRBJ2-1, with TRBD2 matching over 9 bases. V shed 5 bases, J shed 0 bases, and the junction held 14 bases outside the gene matches. Germline assignment: CDR1 SEHNR and CDR2 FQNEAQ (reference sequence). This CDR3 is built from 19 residues. The CDR3 region is CASSPHRLAVPSSYNEQFF. The DNA for the CDR3 is TGTGCCAGCAGCCCCCATAGACTAGCGGTCCCGAGCTCCTACAATGAGCAGTTCTTC.

The V call is TRBV27, the J call TRBJ2-1; D remains unclear. The V gene's germline CDR1 is MNHEY and CDR2 SMNVEV (reference sequence). This CDR3 is 14 amino acids long. V was trimmed by 6 bases and J by 0 bases, leaving 9 bases between them. The CDR3 here is CASRGLPSYNEQFF. The DNA of the CDR3 is TGTGCCAGCAGAGGGCTACCCTCCTACAATGAGCAGTTCTTC.

This clone was seen only once. The rearrangement uses TRBV5-1 and TRBJ1-1, with TRBD1 matching over 8 bases. The trim removed 1 base at V and 4 bases at J, leaving 3 bases unmatched. The CDR3 has 14 residues. The germline V gene encodes CDR1 SGHRS and CDR2 YFSETQ. The chain's CDR3 is CASSLTGQATEAFF. In DNA, the CDR3 is TGCGCCAGCAGCTTGACGGGACAGGCCACTGAAGCTTTCTTT.

Comments on this clone: The same CDR3 can be traced to other DNA sequences in this sample. The chain carries TRBV9 and TRBJ1-2, with 10 nucleotides matching TRBD1. V gave up 3 bases and J gave up 5 bases; unmatched junction bases: 4. The length of the CDR3 is 14 residues. Germline CDR1 is SGDLS and CDR2 is YYNGEE. In nucleotides, the CDR3 is TGTGCCAGCAGCGCCGGACAGGGGGTGTATGGCTACACCTTC. This gives the protein CASSAGQGVYGYTF.

The rearrangement joins TRBV5-4 to TRBJ1-6; D remains ambiguous. V was pared by 3 bases and J by 12 bases, with 13 bases between. The germline V gene has CDR1 SGHNT and CDR2 YYREEE (reference sequence). The CDR3 consists of 13 residues. The CDR3 loop reads CASSSSPGGPLHF. CDR3 sequence (DNA): TGTGCCAGCAGCTCGTCCCCAGGTGGACCCCTCCACTTT.

This rearrangement joins TRBV19 to TRBJ2-7, with 7 bases identical to TRBD1. The CDR3 extends over 15 amino acids. The ends lost 3 bases at V and 2 bases at J; junction bases unmatched: 7. In germline, CDR1 is LNHDA, CDR2 SQIVND (reference sequence). This CDR3 is CASSMIRDSPYEQYF. The CDR3 region has the DNA TGTGCCAGTAGTATGATTCGGGACAGTCCCTACGAGCAGTACTTC. The whole variable domain, remainder taken from reference TRBV19 and TRBJ2-7, is DGGITQSPKYLFRKEGQNVTLSCEQNLNHDAMYWYRQDPGQGLRLIYYSQIVNDFQKGDIAEGYSVSREKKESFPLTVTSAQKNPTAFYLCASSMIRDSPYEQYFGPGTRLTVT.

The chain has TRBV9 and TRBJ2-7, with D maybe TRBD2 (6 bases). The V end lost 4 bases, the J end lost 6 bases, and 17 bases lay between the germline ends. The CDR3 has 14 amino acids. CDR1 and CDR2 from the germline V gene are SGDLS and YYNGEE. Written as DNA, the CDR3 is TGTGCCAGCAGCAAGGGACTGGAGACAACCGAGCAGTACTTC. This encodes CASSKGLETTEQYF.

The gene calls are TRBV7-2 and TRBJ2-7; D gene uncertain. V shed 8 bases and J shed 2 bases, with 13 bases lying between them. Germline V gives CDR1 SGHTA, CDR2 FQGNSA. This CDR3 contains 13 residues. The CDR3 spells CASSPYPPYEQYF. For the CDR3, the DNA is TGTGCCAGCTCTCCCTACCCACCCTACGAGCAGTACTTC.

The V call is TRBV6-1, the J call TRBJ2-1; 8 bases are shared with TRBD1. Germline-derived CDR1 and CDR2 are MNHNS and SASEGT. V was pared by 8 bases and J by 5 bases, with 8 bases of the junction left unmatched. This CDR3 region has 14 residues. The CDR3 DNA sequence: TGTGCCAGCCGATGGACAGGGAGCCACAATGAGCAGTTCTTC. This codes for CASRWTGSHNEQFF.

The rearrangement links TRBV5-1 to TRBJ2-2; 7 bases align to TRBD2. V lost 6 bases, J lost 2 bases, and 10 bases stayed unmatched. This CDR3 region has 16 residues. CDR1 SGHRS and CDR2 YFSETQ come from the germline V gene. The CDR3 protein is CASNRGVAGNTGELFF. CDR3 coding DNA: TGCGCCAGCAACCGAGGGGTAGCGGGTAACACCGGGGAGCTGTTTTTT.

The chain recombines TRBV29-1 with TRBJ2-1; D gene uncertain. The CDR3 consists of 12 residues. The V gene's germline CDR1 is SQVTM and CDR2 ANQGSEA. Trimming removed 4 bases from V and 6 bases from J, with 10 bases in between. CDR3 nucleotide sequence: TGCAGCGTTGTCAGGTTAGGCAATGAGCAGTTCTTC. Translation gives CSVVRLGNEQFF.

Comments on this clone: Other nucleotide sequences from this sample produce the same CDR3. The CDR3 bases are TGTGCCAGCAGTTTGGGACTAGCCCTCTACGAGCAGTACTTC. It encodes CASSLGLALYEQYF. The chain links TRBV2 to TRBJ2-7; 9 bases are shared with TRBD2. The CDR3 extends over 14 amino acids. In germline, CDR1 is SNHLY, CDR2 FYNNEI. With V trimmed by 5 bases and J by 3 bases, 5 bases remained unmatched.